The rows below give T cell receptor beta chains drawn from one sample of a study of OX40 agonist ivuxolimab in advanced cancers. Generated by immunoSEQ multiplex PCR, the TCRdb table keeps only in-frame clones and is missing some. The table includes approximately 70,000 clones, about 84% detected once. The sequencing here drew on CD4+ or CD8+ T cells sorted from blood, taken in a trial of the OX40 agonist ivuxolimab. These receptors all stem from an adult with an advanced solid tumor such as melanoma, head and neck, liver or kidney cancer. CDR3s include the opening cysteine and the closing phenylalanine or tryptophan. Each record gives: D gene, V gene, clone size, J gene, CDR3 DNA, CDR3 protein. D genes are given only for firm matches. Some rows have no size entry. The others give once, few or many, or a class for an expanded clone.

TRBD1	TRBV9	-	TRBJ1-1	TGTGCCAGCAGCGGAAGGACAGGGGGAGCATCTGAAGCTTTCTTT	CASSGRTGGASEAFF
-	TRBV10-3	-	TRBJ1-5	TGTGCCATCAGTGAGTCCGGGACACTTAGCAATCAGCCCCAGCATTTT	CAISESGTLSNQPQHF
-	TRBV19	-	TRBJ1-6	TGTGCCAGTAGTACCACCGCCGAGGGGGGCGCGAATTCACCCCTCCACTTT	CASSTTAEGGANSPLHF
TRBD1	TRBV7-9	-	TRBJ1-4	TGTGCCAGCACCAGGGGGTATGCAACTAATGAAAAACTGTTTTTT	CASTRGYATNEKLFF
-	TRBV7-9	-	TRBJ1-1	TGTGCCAGCAGCTTAGATTTGGAGGCCCTAAGGGGGGCTTTCTTT	CASSLDLEALRGAFF
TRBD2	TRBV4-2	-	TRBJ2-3	TGTGCCAGCAGCCAAGTAATTAGCGGGGGGCCAGATACGCAGTATTTT	CASSQVISGGPDTQYF
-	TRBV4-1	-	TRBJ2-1	TGCGCCAGCAGCCAAGTGTCGGGAGGGGGCCACAATGAGCAGTTCTTC	CASSQVSGGGHNEQFF
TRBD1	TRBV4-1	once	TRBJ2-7	TGCGCCAGCAGCCAAGTTGCGGGACAGGTCTTCCACGAGCAGTGCTTC	CASSQVAGQVFHEQCF
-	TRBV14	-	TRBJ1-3	TGTGCCAGCAGCCCACCAGGGAGCTCTGGAAACACCATATATTTT	CASSPPGSSGNTIYF
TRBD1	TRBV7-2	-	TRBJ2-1	TGTGCCAGCAGCACCACTCGACAGGGCGGCCATGAGCAGTTCTTC	CASSTTRQGGHEQFF
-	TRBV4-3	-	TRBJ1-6	TGCGCCAGCAGCCAAGATACAGGAGGTAGACCCCTCCACTTT	CASSQDTGGRPLHF
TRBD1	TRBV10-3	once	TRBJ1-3	TGTGCCATCAGTGATGTGGGACAGGGGATCTCTGGAAACACCATATATTTT	CAISDVGQGISGNTIYF
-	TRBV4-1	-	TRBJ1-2	TGCGCCAGCAGCCAAAGAGGACTCCTGGAGGGCTACACCTTC	CASSQRGLLEGYTF
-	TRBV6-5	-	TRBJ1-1	TGTGCCAGCAGTTACAGCCAGTCCCTAGGGGGGGAAGCTTTCTTT	CASSYSQSLGGEAFF
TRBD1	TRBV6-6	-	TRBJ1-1	TGTGCCAGCAGTCCAACAGGGGGCGCATTCGCTGAAGCTTTCTTT	CASSPTGGAFAEAFF
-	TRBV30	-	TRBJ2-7	TGTGCCTGGAGTGTCCCCTCAGGGGAGTACGAGCAGTACTTC	CAWSVPSGEYEQYF
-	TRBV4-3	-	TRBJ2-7	TGCGCCAGCAGGAAAAGGGGGGACTCCATCTCCTACGAGCAGTACTTC	CASRKRGDSISYEQYF
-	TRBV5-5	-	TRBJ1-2	TGTGCCAGCAGCTTGGCCCGGGGCGACTATGGCTACACCTTC	CASSLARGDYGYTF
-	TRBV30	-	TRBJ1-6	TGTGCCTGGCAGGGCGTAGGTTCACCCCTCCACTTT	CAWQGVGSPLHF
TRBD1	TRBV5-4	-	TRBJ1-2	TGTGCCAGCAGCCAGGGTGACAGGGGAGGCTTCTATGGCTACACCTTC	CASSQGDRGGFYGYTF
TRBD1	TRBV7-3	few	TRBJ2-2	TGTGCCAGCAGCTCCGGACAGGGGCACGGGGAGCTGTTTTTT	CASSSGQGHGELFF
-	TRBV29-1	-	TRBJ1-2	TGCAGCGTTGAGCCCGTCAACTATGGCTACACCTTC	CSVEPVNYGYTF
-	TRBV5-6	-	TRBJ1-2	TGTGCCAGCAGCTTGGGTGCCAGGGGAACTATGAACTATGGCTACACCTTC	CASSLGARGTMNYGYTF
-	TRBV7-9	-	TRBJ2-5	TGTGCCAGCAGCTCCACGGGGGTTGGAGAGACCCAGTACTTC	CASSSTGVGETQYF
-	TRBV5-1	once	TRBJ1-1	TGCGCCAGCAGCTGGGACTCAGGATACACTGAAGCTTTCTTT	CASSWDSGYTEAFF
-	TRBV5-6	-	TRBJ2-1	TGTGCCAGCAGCTCCGGGAACCCCGAGCAGTTCTTC	CASSSGNPEQFF
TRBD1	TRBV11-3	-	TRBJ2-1	TGTGCCAGCAGCCTTCGGGACAGGGGGCACAATGAGCAGTTCTTC	CASSLRDRGHNEQFF
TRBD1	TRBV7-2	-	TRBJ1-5	TGTGCCAGCAGCGACGACAGGGACCAGCCCCAGCATTTT	CASSDDRDQPQHF
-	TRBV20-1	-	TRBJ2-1	TGCAGTGCTAGAGGCGTACTGGGGCAGTTCTTC	CSARGVLGQFF
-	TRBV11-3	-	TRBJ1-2	TGTGCCAGCAGCTTAGAGGGATCGGATGGCTACACCTTC	CASSLEGSDGYTF
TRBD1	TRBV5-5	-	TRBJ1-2	TGTGCCAGCAGCTTTCAGGGGGCCGCTAACTATGGCTACACCTTC	CASSFQGAANYGYTF
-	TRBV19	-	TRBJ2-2	TGTGCCAGTAGTATAAAGGGTACCGGGGAGCTGTTTTTT	CASSIKGTGELFF
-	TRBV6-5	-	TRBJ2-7	TGTGCCAGCCTGGACCCGAACTCCTACGAGCAGTACTTC	CASLDPNSYEQYF
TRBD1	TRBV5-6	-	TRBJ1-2	TGTGCCAGCAGCTTGGATAGGGCCAGGGGGAACTATGGCTACACCTTC	CASSLDRARGNYGYTF
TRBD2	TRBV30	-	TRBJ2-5	TGTGCCTGGCTAGCGGGGGGCGTCCAAGAGACCCAGTACTTC	CAWLAGGVQETQYF
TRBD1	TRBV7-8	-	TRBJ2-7	TGTGCCAGCAGTAAACCCTGGGACAGGGATCGTTACGAGCAGTACTTC	CASSKPWDRDRYEQYF
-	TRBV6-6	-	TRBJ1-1	TGTGCCAGCAGTTACTCGCGGGACATGGAAGCTTTCTTT	CASSYSRDMEAFF
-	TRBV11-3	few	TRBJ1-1	TGTGCCAGCAGCCGGGATGGCTCGAACACTGAAGCTTTCTTT	CASSRDGSNTEAFF
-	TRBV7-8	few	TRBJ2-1	TGTGCCAGCAGCTCAAGGGGGACTACCTTGGGTGAGCAGTTCTTC	CASSSRGTTLGEQFF
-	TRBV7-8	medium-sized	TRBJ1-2	TGTGCCAGCAGCTTAGATGGGCAAGGCTATGGCTACACCTTC	CASSLDGQGYGYTF
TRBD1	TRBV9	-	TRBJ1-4	TGTGCCAGCAGCGTGACCGCGACAGGGACTAATGAAAAACTGTTTTTT	CASSVTATGTNEKLFF
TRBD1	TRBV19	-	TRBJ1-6	TGTGCCAGTAGTAGGGGGACAGGGGTGATTGCACCCCTCCACTTT	CASSRGTGVIAPLHF
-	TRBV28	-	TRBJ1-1	TGTGGGGTCAGGGGACAGAACACTGAAGCTTTCTTT	CGVRGQNTEAFF
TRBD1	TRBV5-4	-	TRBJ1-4	TGTGCCAGCAGCTGGGACAGGGTCGAAAAACTGTTTTTT	CASSWDRVEKLFF
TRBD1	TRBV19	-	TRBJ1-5	TGTGCCAGTAGTAGAAGACAGGGGGGTCAGCCCCAGCATTTT	CASSRRQGGQPQHF
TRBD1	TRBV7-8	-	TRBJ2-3	TGTGCCAGCAGATGGGGACAGGGGAAAGCAGATACGCAGTATTTT	CASRWGQGKADTQYF
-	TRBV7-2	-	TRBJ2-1	TGTGCCAGCAGACGGACGTCCAACTGGGAGCAGTTCTTC	CASRRTSNWEQFF
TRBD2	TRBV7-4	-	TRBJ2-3	TGTGCCAGCAGCTGGGACTTTAAGCGGGGGGGCACAGATACGCAGTATTTT	CASSWDFKRGGTDTQYF
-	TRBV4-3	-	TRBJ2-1	TGCGCCAGCAGCCAAGAAGACTATAGCTCCTACAATGAGCAGTTCTTC	CASSQEDYSSYNEQFF
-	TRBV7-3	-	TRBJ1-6	TGTGCCAGCAGCTCCGGGACGGCTAATTCACCCCTCCACTTT	CASSSGTANSPLHF